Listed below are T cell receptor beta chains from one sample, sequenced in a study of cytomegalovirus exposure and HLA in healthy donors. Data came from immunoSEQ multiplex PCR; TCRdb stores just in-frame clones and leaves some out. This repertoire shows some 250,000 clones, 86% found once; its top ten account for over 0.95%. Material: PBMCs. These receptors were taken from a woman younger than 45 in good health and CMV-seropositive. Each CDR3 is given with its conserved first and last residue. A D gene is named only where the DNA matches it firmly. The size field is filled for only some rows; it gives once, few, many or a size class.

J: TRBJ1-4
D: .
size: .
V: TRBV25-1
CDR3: CASSRQGREKLFF
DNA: TGTGCCAGCAGTCGGCAGGGAAGGGAAAAACTGTTTTTT

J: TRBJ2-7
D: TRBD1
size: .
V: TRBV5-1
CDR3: CASSLGDRGTYEQYF
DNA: TGCGCCAGCAGCTTGGGGGACAGGGGAACCTACGAGCAGTACTTC

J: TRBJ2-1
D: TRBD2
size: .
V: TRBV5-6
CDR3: CASRSSGSYNEQFF
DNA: TGTGCCAGCAGGTCTAGCGGGAGCTACAATGAGCAGTTCTTC

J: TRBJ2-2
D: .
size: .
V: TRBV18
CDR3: CASSPADGELFF
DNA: TGTGCCAGCTCTCCCGCAGACGGGGAGCTGTTTTTT

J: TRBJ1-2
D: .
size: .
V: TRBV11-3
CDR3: CASSLGGRGYTF
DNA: TGTGCCAGCAGCTTGGGGGGGCGCGGCTACACCTTC

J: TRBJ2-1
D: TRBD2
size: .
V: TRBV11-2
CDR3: CASSFWPSGRRDNEQFF
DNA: TGTGCCAGCAGCTTTTGGCCTAGCGGAAGACGGGACAATGAGCAGTTCTTC

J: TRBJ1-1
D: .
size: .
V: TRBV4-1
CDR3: CASSQGAGVISTEAFF
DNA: TGCGCCAGCAGCCAAGGGGCAGGGGTTATAAGCACTGAAGCTTTCTTT

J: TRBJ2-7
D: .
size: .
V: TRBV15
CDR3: CATSRGGSSYEQYF
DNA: TGTGCCACCAGCAGAGGTGGCTCATCCTACGAGCAGTACTTC

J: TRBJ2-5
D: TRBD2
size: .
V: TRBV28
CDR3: CASTQLAGGPLGETQYF
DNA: TGTGCCAGCACCCAACTAGCGGGAGGGCCATTGGGAGAGACCCAGTACTTC

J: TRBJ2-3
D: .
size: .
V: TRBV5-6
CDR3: CASSLYRGLAGATQYF
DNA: TGTGCCAGCAGCTTGTACAGGGGGCTAGCGGGAGCTACGCAGTATTTT

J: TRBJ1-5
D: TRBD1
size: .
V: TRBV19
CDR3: CASIQGANSNQPQHF
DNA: TGTGCCAGTATTCAGGGGGCGAATAGCAATCAGCCCCAGCATTTT

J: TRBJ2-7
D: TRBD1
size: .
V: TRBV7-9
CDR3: CASSPQGQDPYEQYF
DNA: TGTGCCAGCAGCCCCCAGGGACAGGATCCCTACGAGCAGTACTTC

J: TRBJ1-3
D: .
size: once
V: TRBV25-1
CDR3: CASSSGSYSGNTIYF
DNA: TGTGCCAGCAGTTCGGGATCCTACTCTGGAAACACCATATATTTT

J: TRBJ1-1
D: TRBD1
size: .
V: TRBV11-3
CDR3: CASSYRQGSGTEAFF
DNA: TGTGCCAGCAGCTACCGACAGGGCTCGGGAACTGAAGCTTTCTTT

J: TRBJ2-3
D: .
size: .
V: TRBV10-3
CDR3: CAIRDSARVGDTQYF
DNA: TGTGCCATCAGAGATTCAGCGAGGGTGGGAGATACGCAGTATTTT

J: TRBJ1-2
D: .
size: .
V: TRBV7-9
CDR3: CASSLRTDRNYGYTF
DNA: TGTGCCAGCAGCCTTCGGACAGATAGAAACTATGGCTACACCTTC

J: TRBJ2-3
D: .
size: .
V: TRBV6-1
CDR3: CASSPRQGSDTQYF
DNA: TGTGCCAGCAGCCCCCGCCAGGGGTCAGATACGCAGTATTTT

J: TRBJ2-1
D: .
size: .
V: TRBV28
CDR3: CASRYGDFSSYNEQFF
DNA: TGTGCCAGCAGATACGGGGACTTTAGCTCCTACAATGAGCAGTTCTTC

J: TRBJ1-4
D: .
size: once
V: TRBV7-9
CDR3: CASSLAGGEKLFF
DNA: TGTGCCAGCAGCTTAGCGGGGGGTGAAAAACTGTTTTTT

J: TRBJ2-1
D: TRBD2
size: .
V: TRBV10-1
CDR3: CASSGGRSREEQFF
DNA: TGCGCCAGCAGTGGCGGGAGATCCAGGGAGGAGCAGTTCTTC

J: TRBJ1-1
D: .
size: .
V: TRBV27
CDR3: CASSLWGRLNTEAFF
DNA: TGTGCCAGCAGTTTGTGGGGGCGGTTGAACACTGAAGCTTTCTTT

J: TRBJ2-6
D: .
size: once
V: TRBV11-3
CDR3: CASSLEYWHLSGANVLTF
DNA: TGTGCCAGCAGCTTAGAATATTGGCACCTCTCTGGGGCCAACGTCCTGACTTTC

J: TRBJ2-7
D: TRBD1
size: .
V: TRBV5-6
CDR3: CASSSGTGLYEQYF
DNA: TGTGCCAGCAGCTCCGGGACAGGGTTGTACGAGCAGTACTTC

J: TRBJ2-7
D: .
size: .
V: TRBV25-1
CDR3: CASSEFFPAAGAEQYF
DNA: TGTGCCAGCAGTGAATTCTTCCCAGCGGCAGGGGCCGAGCAGTACTTC

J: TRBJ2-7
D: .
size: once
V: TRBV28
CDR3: CASSPPGAGYEQYF
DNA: TGTGCCAGCAGTCCGCCCGGGGCGGGGTACGAGCAGTACTTC

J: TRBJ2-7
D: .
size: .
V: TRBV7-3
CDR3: CASSLGENYEQYF
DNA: TGTGCCAGCAGCCTAGGGGAAAACTACGAGCAGTACTTC

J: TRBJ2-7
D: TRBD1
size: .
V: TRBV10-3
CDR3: CAIRGTGSTYEQYF
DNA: TGTGCCATCAGAGGGACAGGGAGCACCTACGAGCAGTACTTC

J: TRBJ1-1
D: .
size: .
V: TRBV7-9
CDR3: CASSLYGNTEAFF
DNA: TGTGCCAGCAGCTTATACGGGAACACTGAAGCTTTCTTT